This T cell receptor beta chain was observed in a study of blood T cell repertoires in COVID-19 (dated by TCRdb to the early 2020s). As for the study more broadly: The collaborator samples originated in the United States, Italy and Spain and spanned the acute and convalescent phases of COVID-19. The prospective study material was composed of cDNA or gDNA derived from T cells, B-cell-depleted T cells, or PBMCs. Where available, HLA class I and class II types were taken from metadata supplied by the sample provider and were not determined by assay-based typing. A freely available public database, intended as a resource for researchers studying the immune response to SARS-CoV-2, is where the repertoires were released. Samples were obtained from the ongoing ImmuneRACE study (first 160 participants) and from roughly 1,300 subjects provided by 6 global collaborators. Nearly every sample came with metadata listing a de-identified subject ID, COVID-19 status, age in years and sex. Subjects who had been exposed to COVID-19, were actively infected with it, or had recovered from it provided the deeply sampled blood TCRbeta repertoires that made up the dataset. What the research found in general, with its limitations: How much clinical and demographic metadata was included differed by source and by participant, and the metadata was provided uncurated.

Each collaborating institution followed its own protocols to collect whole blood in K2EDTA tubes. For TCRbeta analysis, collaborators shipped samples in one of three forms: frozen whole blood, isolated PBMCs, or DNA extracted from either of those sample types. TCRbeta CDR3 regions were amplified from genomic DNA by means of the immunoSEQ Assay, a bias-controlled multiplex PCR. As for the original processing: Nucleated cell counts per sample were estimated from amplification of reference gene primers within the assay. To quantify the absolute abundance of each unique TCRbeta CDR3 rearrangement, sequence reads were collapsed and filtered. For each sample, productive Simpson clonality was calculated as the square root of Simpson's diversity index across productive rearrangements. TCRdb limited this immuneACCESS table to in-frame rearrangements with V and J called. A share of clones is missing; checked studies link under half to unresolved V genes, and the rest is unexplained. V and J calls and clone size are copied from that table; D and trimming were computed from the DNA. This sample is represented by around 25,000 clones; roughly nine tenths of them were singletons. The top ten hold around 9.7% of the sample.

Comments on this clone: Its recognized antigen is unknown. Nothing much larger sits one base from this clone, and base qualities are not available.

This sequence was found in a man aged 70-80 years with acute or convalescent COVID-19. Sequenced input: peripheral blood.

The bases read TGTGCCAGCAGCTTAGCTGGGACAGGGTGGACTGAAGCTTTCTTT. Its product reads: CASSLAGTGWTEAFF. The chain couples TRBV7-6 to TRBJ1-1; TRBD1 fits 9 bases in the junction. Inclusive of the bounding cysteine and phenylalanine, the CDR3 is 15 residues long. This entry keeps only the CDR3 DNA: 45 bases, framed from base 1. Here V drops 0 bases and J drops 5 bases, and the junction holds 4 bases not matched to any gene. The germline V gene provides CDR1 SGHVS and CDR2 FNYEAQ.